Presented here are 17 T cell receptor beta chains from one specimen sequenced in a study of shared clonotypes between healthy human individuals. The protocol was immunoSEQ multiplex PCR, while the TCRdb copy is restricted to in-frame clones and leaves out a portion. This sample has some 1,600,000 clones; 95% to 99% occur once, and the top ten carry about 0.45%. Sequenced input: naive CD4+ T cells sorted from blood. Subset defined: CD45RA+ positively selected. The receptor source for this set is a man aged 30 to 45 in good health.

This clone was seen once. This chain links TRBV13 with TRBJ2-3; D is uncertain. Germline V lookup: CDR1 PRHDT, CDR2 FYEKMQ (reference sequence). CDR3 length: 13 amino acids. Trimming took off 2 bases at V and 6 bases at J, with 9 bases between the two ends. DNA for the CDR3: TGTGCCAGCAGCTTATCAGTCATGGATACGCAGTATTTT. As protein: CASSLSVMDTQYF.

The chain carries TRBV19 and TRBJ2-3, with D maybe TRBD1 (5 bases). Germline V gene sequence: CDR1 LNHDA, CDR2 SQIVND (reference sequence). The CDR3 has 15 residues. V was trimmed by 7 bases and J by 0 bases, leaving 14 bases between them. CDR3 nucleotides: TGTGCCAGTACCCCTTCCAGGGTTAGCACAGATACGCAGTATTTT. The encoded protein is CASTPSRVSTDTQYF.

The chain links TRBV5-8 to TRBJ2-6; D ambiguous. V was shortened by 2 bases and J by 0 bases, with 6 bases between the two germline ends. This CDR3 has 15 residues. Germline V lookup: CDR1 SGHTS, CDR2 YDEGEE. The CDR3, as DNA: TGTGCCAGCAGCTTCCTTGTCTCTGGGGCCAACGTCCTGACTTTC. Protein: CASSFLVSGANVLTF. The full variable domain, completed using reference TRBV5-8 and TRBJ2-6, is EAGVTQSPTHLIKTRGQQATLRCSPISGHTSVYWYQQALGLGLQFLLWYDEGEERNRGNFPPRFSGRQFPNYSSELNVNALELEDSALYLCASSFLVSGANVLTFGAGSRLTVL.

Points on this clone: At one end, the junction sequence differs from germline, possibly due to a read error. The chain employs TRBV7-7 and TRBJ2-3; D is undetermined. The CDR3 runs to 14 residues. Germline V lookup: CDR1 SSHAT, CDR2 FNYEAQ (reference sequence). CDR3 loop: CASSVRQGTDTQYF. CDR3 nucleotides: TGTGCTAGCAGCGTACGCCAGGGCACAGATACGCAGTATTTT.

The rearrangement joins TRBV2 to TRBJ2-7, with 7 bases lining up with TRBD1. CDR3 length: 14 residues. CDR1 and CDR2 from the germline V gene are SNHLY and FYNNEI. J was trimmed by 0 bases and V by 4 bases; bases with no gene match: 3. CDR3 nucleotides: TGTGCCAGCAGTGTCGACAGGGTCTCCTACGAGCAGTACTTC. As protein: CASSVDRVSYEQYF.

This clone was found once. This sequence joins TRBV5-1 and TRBJ2-7; D gene ambiguous. The germline gives CDR1 SGHRS, CDR2 YFSETQ. Trimming took 0 bases from V and 6 from J, leaving 19 bases between them. The CDR3 has 16 amino acids. The CDR3 coding sequence is TGCGCCAGCAGCTTGGAAGGGTCATCCGCGGTCAGCGAGCAGTACTTC. Its translation: CASSLEGSSAVSEQYF. Drawing the rest from reference TRBV5-1 and TRBJ2-7, the complete variable domain is KAGVTQTPRYLIKTRGQQVTLSCSPISGHRSVSWYQQTPGQGLQFLFEYFSETQRNKGNFPGRFSGRQFSNSRSEMNVSTLELGDSALYLCASSLEGSSAVSEQYFGPGTRLTVT.

V and J are TRBV9 and TRBJ1-2; 7 nucleotides line up with TRBD1. The CDR3 extends over 15 amino acids. V lost 0 bases, J lost 11 bases, and 13 bases stayed unmatched. Germline assignment: CDR1 SGDLS and CDR2 YYNGEE. The CDR3 reads CASSVVSTGALGYTF. The CDR3 region has the DNA TGTGCCAGCAGCGTAGTCTCCACAGGGGCCTTGGGGTACACCTTC.

This clone has just one count. V is TRBV5-5 and J is TRBJ2-5; D is undetermined. V dropped 0 bases and J dropped 2 bases, with 11 bases sitting between them. This CDR3 comprises 15 residues. Germline V gene lookup returns CDR1 SGHKS and CDR2 YYEKEE (reference sequence). The CDR3 loop is CASSLGGRQQETQYF. The CDR3 region has the DNA TGTGCCAGCAGCTTGGGTGGGCGGCAGCAAGAGACCCAGTACTTC.

The chain carries TRBV10-1 and TRBJ2-7, with D maybe TRBD1 (6 bases). This CDR3 spans 14 amino acids. V was pared by 0 bases and J by 4 bases, with 10 bases between. Germline V lookup: CDR1 WNHNN, CDR2 SYGVQD (reference sequence). The CDR3 DNA sequence: TGCGCCAGCAGTGAGTCCGGGACAATTTACGAGCAGTACTTC. This sequence encodes CASSESGTIYEQYF.

The rearrangement links TRBV9 to TRBJ2-1; 12 bases are shared with TRBD2. Losses at the gene ends were 0 bases for V and 10 bases for J; bases not matched to a gene: 8. Germline V lookup: CDR1 SGDLS, CDR2 YYNGEE. The CDR3 contains 16 residues. DNA for the CDR3: TGTGCCAGCAGCGTAGGGTCTAGCGGGAGGGCCGAGGAGCAGTTCTTC. It yields the protein CASSVGSSGRAEEQFF.

The chain is built from TRBV2 and TRBJ2-7; 11 nucleotides agree with TRBD2. CDR3 size: 14 residues. Trimming removed 8 bases from V and 6 bases from J; junction bases left unmatched: 9. Germline CDR1 reads SNHLY; CDR2 reads FYNNEI. The CDR3 loop is CASRELAGDFEQYF. In DNA, the CDR3 is TGTGCCAGCCGGGAACTAGCGGGAGACTTCGAGCAGTACTTC. Filled out from reference TRBV2 and TRBJ2-7, the complete variable domain reads EPEVTQTPSHQVTQMGQEVILRCVPISNHLYFYWYRQILGQKVEFLVSFYNNEISEKSEIFDDQFSVERPDGSNFTLKIRSTKLEDSAMYFCASRELAGDFEQYFGPGTRLTVT.

This chain uses TRBV4-3 with TRBJ1-3, with unresolved D. With 0 bases removed from V and 8 bases from J, the gap between germline ends came to 8 bases. Germline V gives CDR1 LGHNA, CDR2 YSLEER. This CDR3 spans 13 amino acids. The CDR3 bases are TGCGCCAGCAGCCAAGATTATAGGGACACCATATATTTT. Its translation: CASSQDYRDTIYF.

The rearrangement links TRBV15 to TRBJ2-7; weak D call: TRBD2 (6 bases). This CDR3 spans 16 amino acids. V dropped 1 base and J dropped 2 bases, with 15 bases sitting between them. The germline V gene has CDR1 LNHNV and CDR2 YYDKDF (reference sequence). CDR3 amino acids: CATSRVGGSYTYEQYF. The DNA for the CDR3 is TGTGCCACCAGCAGAGTGGGGGGTTCGTACACCTACGAGCAGTACTTC. Filled out from reference TRBV15 and TRBJ2-7, the complete variable domain reads DAMVIQNPRYQVTQFGKPVTLSCSQTLNHNVMYWYQQKSSQAPKLLFHYYDKDFNNEADTPDNFQSRRPNTSFCFLDIRSPGLGDTAMYLCATSRVGGSYTYEQYFGPGTRLTVT.

The V call is TRBV7-2, the J call TRBJ1-2; D may be TRBD1 (6 bases). Germline loops: CDR1 SGHTA, CDR2 FQGNSA. This CDR3 is built from 16 residues. V was trimmed by 5 bases and J by 0 bases, leaving 16 bases between them. CDR3 in DNA: TGTGCCAGCAGCCCAACTCCGGACAGAACTAACTATGGCTACACCTTC. Translating it yields CASSPTPDRTNYGYTF.

This clone is a singleton in its sample. The J gene is TRBJ2-2, the V gene TRBV7-3, with 9 nucleotides matching TRBD2. CDR3 length: 18 residues. V was pared by 5 bases and J by 1 base, with 11 bases of the junction left unmatched. Per germline, CDR1 SGHTA and CDR2 FQGTGA. CDR3 DNA: TGTGCCAGCAGCCGCCTCGGAGCGGGGGGATTGAACACCGGGGAGCTGTTTTTT. It translates to CASSRLGAGGLNTGELFF.

This chain connects TRBV10-3 to TRBJ1-3; the D is unclear. The CDR3 is 15 residues long. CDR1 ENHRY and CDR2 SYGVKD come from the germline V gene. The V end lost 3 bases, the J end lost 0 bases, and 9 bases lay between the germline ends. As DNA, the CDR3 is TGTGCCATCAGTGAAGGCGCAAGCTCTGGAAACACCATATATTTT. Translating gives CAISEGASSGNTIYF.

In nucleotides, the CDR3 is TGTGCCAGCAGCCCGGAGCGGATCTATGGCTACACCTTC. Amino acids: CASSPERIYGYTF. V usage is TRBV14 and J usage is TRBJ1-2; D uncertain. The ends were cut back, 4 bases at V and 4 bases at J, with 10 bases in the middle. Per the germline V gene, CDR1 is SGHDN and CDR2 is FVKESK. This CDR3 is built from 13 residues.